This T cell receptor beta chain was sequenced during a study of T cells in Graves' hyperthyroidism and ophthalmopathy. About the study: Peripheral blood samples were taken at initial diagnosis, prior to any treatment.

Many counts were recorded for this clonotype. Authors of the study amplified TCR beta CDR3 regions from RNA transcripts. Carried out on the TCR CDR3, a first-round RT-PCR used the HTBI primer set. Each CDR3 protein gets one entry after TCRdb re-called the multiplex PCR reads with MiXCR. The sample has hundreds of thousands of distinct CDR3 sequences; 15% to 20% are singletons. In germline, CDR1 is MDHEN, CDR2 SYDVKM. V lost 5 bases, J lost 1 base, and 12 bases stayed unmatched. There are 17 residues in the CDR3. Orbital computed tomography and thyroid ultrasound, together with serum TRAb and thyroxine and clinical symptoms, were used for diagnoses.

This sequence joins TRBV28 and TRBJ1-1, with 8 bases matching TRBD1. The source is a man aged 45 to 65 with Graves' ophthalmopathy. Sequencing was carried out using blood. The CDR3 coding sequence is TGTGCCAGCAGTCGGACAGGGCGTAGGGTGACGAACACTGAAGCTTTCTTT. This translates into CASSRTGRRVTNTEAFF. Using reference TRBV28 and TRBJ1-1 for the parts outside the CDR3, the full variable domain is DVKVTQSSRYLVKRTGEKVFLECVQDMDHENMFWYRQDPGLGLRLIYFSYDVKMKEKGDIPEGYSVSREKKERFSLILESASTNQTSMYLCASSRTGRRVTNTEAFFGQGTRLTVV.